Listed here are 29 T cell receptor beta chains from one sample, sequenced in a study of Ad26.COV2.S vaccination and SARS-CoV-2 variants. The table came from immunoSEQ multiplex PCR; TCRdb's copy has only in-frame clones and leaves some out. Of roughly 140,000 clones in the sample, about nine tenths were seen once. The material sequenced was peripheral blood, taken after recovery from COVID-19. All receptors derive from a human donor who had recovered from COVID-19.

The V and J genes are TRBV3-1 (or the pseudogene TRBV3-2) and TRBJ2-5; D call uncertain. Between the trimmed V and J ends, which lost 4 bases and 2 bases, there was a span of 17 bases. Germline CDR1 reads LGHDT; CDR2 reads YNNKEL (reference sequence). The CDR3 is 16 amino acids. CDR3 sequence reads: CASSRRRSRPQETQYF. CDR3 bases: TGTGCCAGCAGCCGAAGGCGCTCGCGGCCTCAAGAGACCCAGTACTTC.

V gene TRBV20-1 combines with J gene TRBJ1-5; D ambiguous. CDR1 is DFQATT, CDR2 SNEGSKA, per germline (reference sequence). This CDR3 region has 14 residues. V dropped 3 bases and J dropped 7 bases, with 16 bases sitting between them. The CDR3 sequence: CSASRSQAKQPQHF. Here the CDR3 DNA reads TGCAGTGCTAGTAGGAGTCAGGCTAAGCAGCCCCAGCATTTT.

The chain has TRBV24-1 and TRBJ2-1; 7 bases fit TRBD2. The V gene end was trimmed by 9 bases and the J gene end by 6 bases; junction bases not matched to a gene: 13. The CDR3 runs 15 residues. Germline loops: CDR1 KGHDR, CDR2 SFDVKD. CDR3 sequence: CATGGGLERRNEQFF. Here the CDR3 DNA reads TGTGCCACCGGCGGGGGATTGGAGCGACGCAATGAGCAGTTCTTC.

As DNA, the CDR3 is TGTGCCAGCGAGGACAGGGCGGGAGCTAACTATGGCTACACCTTC. This encodes CASEDRAGANYGYTF. This sequence joins TRBV19 and TRBJ1-2; 8 nucleotides line up with TRBD1. CDR1 is LNHDA and CDR2 is SQIVND in the germline V gene (reference sequence). This CDR3 has 15 residues. V gave up 9 bases and J gave up 0 bases; unmatched junction bases: 9.

This chain joins TRBV29-1 and TRBJ2-1; D not certain. The CDR3 covers 14 residues. Germline V lookup: CDR1 SQVTM, CDR2 ANQGSEA. V was trimmed by 3 bases and J by 0 bases, leaving 9 bases between them. The CDR3 nucleotides read TGCAGCGTTGAGGGGAAGAGCTCCTACAATGAGCAGTTCTTC. Residues: CSVEGKSSYNEQFF.

V gene TRBV3-1 (or the pseudogene TRBV3-2) combines with J gene TRBJ2-3; D unclear. The V end lost 1 base, the J end lost 0 bases, and 14 bases lay between the germline ends. The CDR3 runs to 17 residues. The germline V gene encodes CDR1 LGHDT and CDR2 YNNKEL (reference sequence). The CDR3 DNA reads TGTGCCAGCAGCCAAGCTTTCCGGGCGTCTAGCACAGATACGCAGTATTTT. Protein: CASSQAFRASSTDTQYF.

The V gene is TRBV30, the J gene TRBJ2-3, with no clear D. CDR1 is GTSNPN and CDR2 is SVGIG in the germline V gene (reference sequence). CDR3 length equals 13 residues. V was cut by 1 base and J by 2 bases, with 7 bases left in between. The CDR3 nucleotides read TGTGCCTGGAGTGCTGACAACACAGATACGCAGTATTTT. Amino acids: CAWSADNTDTQYF.

V is TRBV7-9 and J is TRBJ1-4; D is uncertain. Per germline, CDR1 SEHNR and CDR2 FQNEAQ (reference sequence). The ends were cut back, 3 bases at V and 1 base at J, with 12 bases in the middle. This CDR3 has 16 residues. CDR3: CASSFFLDRTNEKLFF. The CDR3 DNA is TGTGCCAGCAGCTTTTTCTTGGACCGAACTAATGAAAAACTGTTTTTT.

This rearrangement joins TRBV10-1 to TRBJ2-6, with 12 bases lining up with TRBD1. The CDR3 runs to 21 residues. V shed 7 bases and J 3 bases; nucleotides not matched to a gene: 19. CDR1 is WNHNN, CDR2 SYGVQD, per germline (reference sequence). Here the CDR3 DNA reads TGCGCCAGCACCGAAACAAGCCGGGGGACAGGGGGCGCCTATGGGGCCAACGTCCTGACTTTC. It is translated as CASTETSRGTGGAYGANVLTF.

The chain uses TRBV6-2 or TRBV6-3 and TRBJ2-1; 10 positions agree with TRBD2. With V trimmed by 6 bases and J by 7 bases, 9 bases remained unmatched. CDR3 size: 15 residues. Germline CDR1 reads MNHEY; CDR2 reads SVGEGT. The CDR3 here is CASRPLAGVPNEQFF. In DNA form, the CDR3 reads TGTGCCAGCAGGCCTCTAGCGGGGGTACCAAATGAGCAGTTCTTC.

The chain employs TRBV7-2 and TRBJ2-7; D is undetermined. V gave up 5 bases and J gave up 3 bases, with 14 bases separating them. Germline V gene data show CDR1 as SGHTA and CDR2 as FQGNSA. The CDR3 has 14 residues. CDR3 coding DNA: TGTGCCAGCAGCCCATCTGTCAGACTCTACGAGCAGTACTTC. It specifies CASSPSVRLYEQYF.

The chain uses TRBV24-1 and TRBJ2-2; D remains ambiguous. Germline CDR1 reads KGHDR; CDR2 reads SFDVKD. Trimming stripped 3 bases from V and 9 bases from J, with 10 bases between. The CDR3 totals 13 residues. The DNA of the CDR3 is TGTGCCACCAGTGATCCTCTTGCGCGGGAGCTGTTTTTT. It specifies CATSDPLARELFF.

V gene TRBV10-2 combines with J gene TRBJ1-1; a possible D gene is TRBD1 (6 bases). The germline gives CDR1 WSHSY, CDR2 SAAADI. This CDR3 region has 14 residues. V lost 7 bases and J 6 bases, leaving 18 bases between the germline ends. CDR3 sequence (DNA): TGCGCCAGCAACCGCAGGGCGGGGGCGGCTGAAGCTTTCTTT. This gives the protein CASNRRAGAAEAFF.

The chain employs TRBV3-1 (or the pseudogene TRBV3-2) and TRBJ1-1; the D is unclear. Between the trimmed V and J ends, which lost 8 bases and 0 bases, there was a span of 19 bases. CDR1 is LGHDT and CDR2 is YNNKEL in the germline V gene (reference sequence). The length of the CDR3 is 16 residues. This chain's CDR3 is CASSSSRVFMNTEAFF. CDR3 in DNA: TGTGCCAGCTCGTCAAGTAGGGTTTTTATGAACACTGAAGCTTTCTTT.

CDR3 loop: CASSSRSGSEAFF. In nucleotides, the CDR3 is TGTGCCAGCAGCTCAAGATCTGGATCTGAAGCTTTCTTT. The gene calls are TRBV5-4 and TRBJ1-1, with D uncertain. Trimming removed 3 bases from V and 6 bases from J, with 12 bases in between. Germline V gene data show CDR1 as SGHNT and CDR2 as YYREEE (reference sequence). The CDR3 is 13 residues long.

V and J are TRBV6-2 or TRBV6-3 and TRBJ2-1; TRBD2 agrees at 9 bases. The germline V gene encodes CDR1 MNHEY and CDR2 SVGEGT. This CDR3 has 15 residues. With V trimmed by 5 bases and J by 4 bases, 6 bases remained unmatched. The CDR3 loop reads CASSTPGLAYNEQFF. The CDR3 bases are TGTGCCAGCAGTACACCGGGACTAGCTTACAATGAGCAGTTCTTC.

This chain uses TRBV24-1 with TRBJ2-3; D perhaps matches TRBD2 (7 bases). This CDR3 comprises 16 residues. Germline CDR1 is KGHDR and CDR2 is SFDVKD. With 4 bases removed from V and 6 bases from J, the gap between germline ends came to 19 bases. CDR3 protein: CATSEPQGGGGDTQYF. Here the CDR3 DNA reads TGTGCCACCAGTGAACCCCAGGGAGGGGGGGGCGATACGCAGTATTTT.

The chain carries TRBV5-6 and TRBJ2-7; D perhaps matches TRBD1 (6 bases). Looked up from germline, CDR1 is SGHDT and CDR2 is YYEEEE. The ends were cut back, 1 base at V and 4 bases at J, with 15 bases in the middle. The CDR3 covers 15 residues. The CDR3 coding sequence is TGTGCCAGCAGCTTGTTACAGGGTTGGATGTACGAGCAGTACTTC. Translation gives CASSLLQGWMYEQYF. The complete variable domain, with remaining parts taken from reference TRBV5-6 and TRBJ2-7, reads DAGVTQSPTHLIKTRGQQVTLRCSPKSGHDTVSWYQQALGQGPQFIFQYYEEEERQRGNFPDRFSGHQFPNYSSELNVNALLLGDSALYLCASSLLQGWMYEQYFGPGTRLTVT.

The CDR3 DNA is TGTGCCAGCAGCGTCAGGGAAAACACTGAAGCTTTCTTT. It translates to CASSVRENTEAFF. The chain links TRBV7-2 to TRBJ1-1, with TRBD1 as a possible D gene (5 bases). The CDR3 is 13 residues long. Between the trimmed V and J ends, which lost 5 bases and 2 bases, there was a span of 9 bases. CDR1 SGHTA and CDR2 FQGNSA come from the germline V gene.

The chain combines TRBV15 with TRBJ1-2; TRBD1 matches 12 bases. The CDR3 covers 18 residues. The trim removed 1 base at V and 4 bases at J, leaving 10 bases unmatched. CDR1 and CDR2 (germline): LNHNV, YYDKDF (reference sequence). CDR3 bases: TGTGCCACCAGCAGAGCGGGGACAGGGGGCGTTGGGGGCTATGGCTACACCTTC. Amino acids: CATSRAGTGGVGGYGYTF. The full variable domain, with the rest looked up from reference TRBV15 and TRBJ1-2, is DAMVIQNPRYQVTQFGKPVTLSCSQTLNHNVMYWYQQKSSQAPKLLFHYYDKDFNNEADTPDNFQSRRPNTSFCFLDIRSPGLGDTAMYLCATSRAGTGGVGGYGYTFGSGTRLTVV.

The chain combines TRBV7-2 with TRBJ2-5; D gene uncertain. There are 14 residues in the CDR3. Germline CDR1 and CDR2: SGHTA and FQGNSA. Trimming shortened V by 5 bases and J by 1 base, and 11 bases separated the two germline ends. This CDR3 is CASSIGQAQETQYF. The DNA of the CDR3 is TGTGCCAGCAGCATAGGGCAGGCCCAAGAGACCCAGTACTTC.

The V call is TRBV5-6, the J call TRBJ2-1; a weak D match, TRBD1 (6 bases). The V gene's germline CDR1 is SGHDT and CDR2 YYEEEE. V lost 3 bases and J lost 9, with 10 bases in between. The CDR3 is made up of 12 amino acids. The chain's CDR3 is CASSWTAGEQFF. The CDR3 DNA follows: TGTGCCAGCAGCTGGACAGCTGGTGAGCAGTTCTTC.

The chain combines TRBV6-5 with TRBJ1-1; unclear D gene. The V end lost 7 bases, the J end lost 4 bases, and 16 bases lay between the germline ends. This CDR3 region has 14 residues. The germline V gene encodes CDR1 MNHEY and CDR2 SVGAGI. This chain's CDR3 is CASMLGWMSTEAFF. The CDR3 nucleotides read TGTGCCAGCATGTTGGGCTGGATGAGCACTGAAGCTTTCTTT.

This chain connects TRBV6-1 to TRBJ1-4, with 9 positions matching TRBD1. V shed 4 bases, J shed 2 bases, and the junction held 11 bases outside the gene matches. From germline, CDR1 is MNHNS and CDR2 SASEGT. This CDR3 spans 18 amino acids. CDR3 bases: TGTGCCAGCAGTGCCGGGACAGGGAGTTGGCGGACTAATGAAAAACTGTTTTTT. This sequence encodes CASSAGTGSWRTNEKLFF.

V is TRBV3-1 (or the pseudogene TRBV3-2) and J is TRBJ1-2; no reliable D call. The CDR3 has 12 residues. Trimming removed 4 bases from V and 8 bases from J, with 11 bases in between. Germline lookup yields CDR1 LGHDT and CDR2 YNNKEL (reference sequence). The CDR3 DNA sequence: TGTGCCAGCAGCCGCGATTCTGGAGGCTACACCTTC. Protein sequence: CASSRDSGGYTF.

The chain employs TRBV2 and TRBJ1-2; the D gene is possibly TRBD1 (6 bases). This CDR3 has 13 residues. Trimming shortened V by 2 bases and J by 8 bases, and 12 bases separated the two germline ends. Germline CDR1 reads SNHLY; CDR2 reads FYNNEI. The CDR3 DNA reads TGTGCCAGCAGTGAAAAACAGGGAGGCGGCTACACCTTC. This codes for CASSEKQGGGYTF. Supplemented by reference TRBV2 and TRBJ1-2, the full variable domain reads EPEVTQTPSHQVTQMGQEVILRCVPISNHLYFYWYRQILGQKVEFLVSFYNNEISEKSEIFDDQFSVERPDGSNFTLKIRSTKLEDSAMYFCASSEKQGGGYTFGSGTRLTVV.

This sequence joins TRBV18 and TRBJ2-1; a weak D match, TRBD1 (6 bases). There are 15 residues in the CDR3. Trimming took off 3 bases at V and 8 bases at J, with 17 bases between the two ends. In germline, CDR1 is KGHSH, CDR2 LQKENI. The CDR3 DNA reads as TGTGCCAGCTCACCTTATACTACAGGGACGGATGAGCAGTTCTTC. This encodes CASSPYTTGTDEQFF.

The CDR3, as DNA: TGTGCCAGCAGTGACCCTCGGACAGGGAGGGGGGAGCAGTACTTC. Amino acids: CASSDPRTGRGEQYF. The chain joins TRBV6-1 to TRBJ2-7; TRBD1 is a possible D gene (8 bases). This CDR3 region has 15 residues. Germline assignment: CDR1 MNHNS and CDR2 SASEGT. Between the trimmed V and J ends, which lost 3 bases and 7 bases, there was a span of 19 bases.

In DNA form, the CDR3 reads TGTGCCAGCAGCCCACAAGGCAGGGGGCGCGGTGGCTACACCTTC. Its protein product is CASSPQGRGRGGYTF. The rearrangement joins TRBV11-2 to TRBJ1-2; TRBD1 aligns across 8 bases. Germline V gene sequence: CDR1 SGHAT, CDR2 FQNNGV. CDR3 size: 15 residues. V lost 5 bases to trimming and J lost 7 bases; unmatched junction nucleotides: 12.